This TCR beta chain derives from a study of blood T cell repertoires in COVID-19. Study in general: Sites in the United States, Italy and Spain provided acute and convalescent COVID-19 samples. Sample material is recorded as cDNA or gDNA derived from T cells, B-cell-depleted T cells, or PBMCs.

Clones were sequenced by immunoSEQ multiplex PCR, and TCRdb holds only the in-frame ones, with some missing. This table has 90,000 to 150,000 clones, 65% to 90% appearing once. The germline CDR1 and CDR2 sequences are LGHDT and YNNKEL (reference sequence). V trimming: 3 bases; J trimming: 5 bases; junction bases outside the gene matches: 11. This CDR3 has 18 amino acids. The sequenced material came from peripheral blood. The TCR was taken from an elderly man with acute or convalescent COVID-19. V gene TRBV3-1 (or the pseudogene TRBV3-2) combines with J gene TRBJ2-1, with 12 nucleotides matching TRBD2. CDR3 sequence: CASSQIGGTSGSNNEQFF. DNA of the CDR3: TGTGCCAGCAGCCAGATCGGCGGGACTAGCGGGTCCAACAATGAGCAGTTCTTC.